This section outlines one T cell receptor (beta chain) sequence together with its context. Its antigen is unidentified. Each sample had two DNA replicates, 0.5 ug blood or around 1.4 ug tissue. Profiled with immunoSEQ multiplex PCR; TCRdb holds only in-frame clones, not every one. The repertoire holds under 35,000 clones, about four fifths seen once, with 9% to 9.5% in the top ten. The data were obtained in a study of early stage breast cancer tumors. For the study at large: Twelve of the 16 invasive tumors were ER+, PR+ and HER2-. Average read coverage per sample was roughly 9.3-fold. Findings of the study overall: Most shared enriched TCRB sequences were commonly generated ones.

The sequenced sample consisted of blood. The source of this sequence is a person between 50 and 60 years old with breast cancer.

CDR3 DNA: TGTGCCAGCAGTGCCCTGGACAGAGTCTATGGCTACACCTTC. This sequence encodes CASSALDRVYGYTF. This rearrangement joins TRBV2 to TRBJ1-2; D perhaps matches TRBD1 (6 bases). The CDR3 is 14 residues long. The germline CDR1 and CDR2 sequences are SNHLY and FYNNEI. V was shortened by 4 bases and J by 4 bases, with 13 bases between the two germline ends.